Shown below are 7 T cell receptor beta chains from a single sample sequenced in a study of T cells in Graves' hyperthyroidism and ophthalmopathy. TCR beta CDR3 regions were amplified from RNA transcripts. Researchers ran a first-round RT-PCR on the TCR CDR3 using the HTBI primer set. In TCRdb, the multiplex PCR reads were re-called with MiXCR into one record per CDR3 protein. The table has under 700,000 distinct CDR3 sequences, just over 45% seen once. The source material was peripheral blood or thyroid tissue (not recorded which). These receptors were collected from a woman between 18 and 29 years old with Graves' hyperthyroidism.

This clonotype was found many times. V and J are TRBV2 and TRBJ2-5; 10 nucleotides match TRBD1. This CDR3 contains 14 residues. J gave up 5 bases and V 10 bases, and 10 bases lay outside the gene matches. Germline assignment: CDR1 SNHLY and CDR2 FYNNEI. In DNA, the CDR3 is TGTGCCAACAAGAGACAGGGGGCTGGGGAGACCCAGTACTTC. Translated: CANKRQGAGETQYF.

The sample holds a few counts of this clonotype. The V gene is TRBV9, the J gene TRBJ1-2; maybe TRBD1 (6 bases). The germline CDR1 and CDR2 sequences are SGDLS and YYNGEE. The CDR3 sequence is 15 residues long. V was shortened by 1 base and J by 3 bases, with 13 bases between the two germline ends. Here the CDR3 reads CASSVYQGMHYGYTF. CDR3 nucleotide sequence: TGTGCCAGCAGCGTATATCAGGGGATGCACTATGGCTACACCTTC.

This chain links TRBV7-9 with TRBJ2-7, with TRBD2 matching over 14 bases. The CDR3 is 17 amino acids. V gave up 6 bases and J gave up 7 bases; unmatched junction bases: 14. Germline V lookup: CDR1 SEHNR, CDR2 FQNEAQ (reference sequence). The CDR3 reads CASSSGAGLAGVGEQYF. CDR3 coding DNA: TGTGCCAGCAGTTCAGGAGCGGGACTAGCGGGGGTGGGGGAGCAGTACTTC.

This chain uses TRBV29-1 with TRBJ2-7; a possible D gene is TRBD2 (5 bases). The CDR3 runs 10 residues. The V gene lost 8 bases and the J gene lost 4 bases, with 9 bases spanning the gap. Germline lookup yields CDR1 SQVTM and CDR2 ANQGSEA. In DNA form, the CDR3 reads TGCAGCAGCCCGGGGTACGAGCAGTACTTC. Translating it yields CSSPGYEQYF.

The CDR3 here is CASSFPGQGNGELFF. The CDR3 DNA reads TGTGCCAGCAGCTTCCCGGGACAGGGAAACGGGGAGCTGTTTTTT. V is TRBV7-2 and J is TRBJ2-2; 9 bases map to TRBD1. The germline V gene has CDR1 SGHTA and CDR2 FQGNSA. V gave up 3 bases and J gave up 7 bases; unmatched junction bases: 6. The CDR3 has 15 amino acids.

The gene calls are TRBV7-2 and TRBJ2-7, with TRBD2 matching 15 bases. This CDR3 comprises 15 residues. V lost 4 bases to trimming and J lost 5 bases; unmatched junction nucleotides: 3. Germline V gene lookup returns CDR1 SGHTA and CDR2 FQGNSA. In DNA, the CDR3 is TGTGCCAGCAGCTCGGGACTAGCGGGAGGACACGAGCAGTACTTC. It specifies CASSSGLAGGHEQYF. The full variable domain, in which reference TRBV7-2 and TRBJ2-7 provide the parts outside the CDR3, is GAGVSQSPSNKVTEKGKDVELRCDPISGHTALYWYRQSLGQGLEFLIYFQGNSAPDKSGLPSDRFSAERTGGSVSTLTIQRTQQEDSAVYLCASSSGLAGGHEQYFGPGTRLTVT.

This clonotype turned up a few times. J is TRBJ1-1 and V is TRBV7-8; D gene uncertain. Germline V gives CDR1 SGHVS, CDR2 FQNEAQ. The CDR3 is made up of 15 amino acids. With 5 bases removed from V and 1 base from J, the gap between germline ends came to 14 bases. The CDR3 protein is CASSLSKNANTEAFF. The CDR3 nucleotides read TGTGCCAGCAGCCTCAGCAAGAACGCGAACACTGAAGCTTTCTTT.